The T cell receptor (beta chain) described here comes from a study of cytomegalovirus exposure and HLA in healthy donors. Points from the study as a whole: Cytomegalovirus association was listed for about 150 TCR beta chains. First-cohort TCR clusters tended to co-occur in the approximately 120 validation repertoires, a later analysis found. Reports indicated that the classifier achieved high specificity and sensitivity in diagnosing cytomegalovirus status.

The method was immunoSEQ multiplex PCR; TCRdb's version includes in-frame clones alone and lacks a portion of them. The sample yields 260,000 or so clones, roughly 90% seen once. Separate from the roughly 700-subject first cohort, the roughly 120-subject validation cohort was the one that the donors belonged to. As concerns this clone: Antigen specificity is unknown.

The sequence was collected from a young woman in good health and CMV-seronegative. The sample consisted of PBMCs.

For the CDR3, the DNA is TGTGCCAGCGTCCTTAGTGAAAAACTGTTTTTT. It codes for CASVLSEKLFF. The chain uses TRBV2 and TRBJ1-4; D remains unclear. V was cut by 8 bases and J by 7 bases, with 8 bases left in between. From germline, CDR1 is SNHLY and CDR2 FYNNEI. The CDR3 is 11 amino acids.